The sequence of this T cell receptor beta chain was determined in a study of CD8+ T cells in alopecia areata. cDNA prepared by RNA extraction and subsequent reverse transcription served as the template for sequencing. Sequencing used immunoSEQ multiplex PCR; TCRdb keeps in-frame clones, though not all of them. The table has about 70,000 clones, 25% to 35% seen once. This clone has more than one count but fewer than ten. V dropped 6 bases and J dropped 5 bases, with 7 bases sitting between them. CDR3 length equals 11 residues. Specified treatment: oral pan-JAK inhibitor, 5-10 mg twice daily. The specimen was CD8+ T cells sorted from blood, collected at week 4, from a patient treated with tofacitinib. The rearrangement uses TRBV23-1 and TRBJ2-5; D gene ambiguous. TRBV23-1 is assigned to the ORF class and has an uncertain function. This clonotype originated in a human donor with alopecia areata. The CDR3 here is CASSPQETQYF. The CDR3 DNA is TGCGCCAGCAGCCCTCAGGAGACCCAGTACTTC.